These 30 T cell receptor beta chains were sequenced from one sample in a study of regulatory T cells in long-lasting Graves disease (dated by TCRdb to about 2021). Library preparation used multiplex PCR. Sequenced on an Illumina HiSeq 4000. TCR beta libraries were built with iRepertoire HTBI primers and Arm-PCR amplification of CDR3 regions. TCRdb passed the public sequencing reads through fastp at Q25 and MiXCR, retaining productive beta sequences. Every entry covers one CDR3 protein and lists the most common genes and DNA from its rows. The sample table lists 200,000 to 300,000 distinct CDR3 sequences, 20% to 25% of them with a count of one. 14% of the sample comes from the top ten. Sample time point, as interpreted from the label and publication: newly diagnosed GD, antithyroid drugs for less than 3 months. For both TCR sequencing and RNA sequencing, RNA was extracted from PBMCs using TRIzol. The source material was peripheral blood mononuclear cells (PBMCs), sampled at new diagnosis, from a patient treated with antithyroid drugs. The receptors come from a female donor with Graves disease.

This chain links TRBV7-2 with TRBJ1-1, with D tentatively TRBD1 (6 bases). V gave up 6 bases and J gave up 4 bases, with 9 bases separating them. Germline V gene lookup returns CDR1 SGHTA and CDR2 FQGNSA. The CDR3 consists of 12 residues. The CDR3 DNA follows: TGTGCCAGCAGAAGAGGGGGCACTGAAGCTTTCTTT. Residues: CASRRGGTEAFF.

This clonotype was detected many times. The rearrangement links TRBV18 to TRBJ2-7, with D perhaps TRBD2 (5 bases). The V gene lost 2 bases and the J gene lost 1 base, with 12 bases spanning the gap. Germline V gene sequence: CDR1 KGHSH, CDR2 LQKENI. The CDR3 is made up of 15 amino acids. The CDR3 loop reads CASSPKRAVSYEQYF. Here the CDR3 DNA reads TGTGCCAGCTCACCAAAGAGGGCTGTTTCCTACGAGCAGTACTTC.

V is TRBV20-1 and J is TRBJ1-4; unclear D gene. V was cut by 0 bases and J by 5 bases, with 16 bases left in between. CDR1 and CDR2 from the germline V gene are DFQATT and SNEGSKA (reference sequence). This CDR3 is built from 16 residues. CDR3 in DNA: TGCAGTGCTAGAGATCGGACCCCAACCAGGAATGAAAAACTGTTTTTT. It encodes CSARDRTPTRNEKLFF.

There are a few counts of this clonotype. The rearrangement uses TRBV11-1 and TRBJ2-1; 8 bases line up with TRBD1. CDR1 SGHAT and CDR2 FQDESV come from the germline V gene (reference sequence). This CDR3 comprises 12 residues. J lost 14 bases, V lost 3 bases, and 6 bases had no gene match. In nucleotides, the CDR3 is TGTGCCAGCAGCTTCCCGGACAGGGCGAAGTTCTTC. The encoded protein is CASSFPDRAKFF.

For this clonotype: Relative to the germline gene, one junction end is altered; a read error may explain this. V and J are TRBV7-3 and TRBJ2-4; D ambiguous. The DNA end lines up better with TRBJ2-5; the J call may be wrong. Germline-derived CDR1 and CDR2 are SGHTA and FQGTGA. CDR3 length equals 13 residues. For the CDR3, the DNA is TGTGCCGGCAGCTTGTCACTCGGTGAGACCCAGTACTTC. Residues: CAGSLSLGETQYF.

This clonotype was picked up many times. The chain is built from TRBV7-9 and TRBJ2-6; 7 positions match TRBD2. This CDR3 comprises 17 residues. Trimming cost V 8 bases and J 0 bases; bases outside gene matches: 10. Germline V gives CDR1 SEHNR, CDR2 FQNEAQ (reference sequence). CDR3 amino acids: CASPGGGGVSGANVLTF. Written as DNA, the CDR3 is TGTGCCAGCCCTGGTGGCGGGGGAGTCTCTGGGGCCAACGTCCTGACTTTC.

This clonotype was recorded a few times. This chain uses TRBV6-2 or TRBV6-3 with TRBJ2-1; a weak D match, TRBD1 (5 bases). V lost 6 bases to trimming and J lost 9 bases, with 12 bases between them. The CDR3 is 12 residues long. From germline, CDR1 is MNHEY and CDR2 SVGEGT. CDR3 DNA: TGTGCCAGCAGATCCAGGGTGCGTGAGCAGTTCTTC. Translated: CASRSRVREQFF.

This clonotype has a count of ten or more. This chain joins TRBV20-1 and TRBJ1-4; the D gene is possibly TRBD1 (5 bases). V was pared by 2 bases and J by 7 bases, with 11 bases between. There are 13 residues in the CDR3. Germline V gene data show CDR1 as DFQATT and CDR2 as SNEGSKA (reference sequence). Here the CDR3 DNA reads TGCAGTGCTAGATTTGAAGGGGCTGAAAAACTGTTTTTT. Translation: CSARFEGAEKLFF.

About this clonotype: Compared with germline, one end of the junction differs, possibly owing to a read error. The rearrangement links TRBV7-9 to TRBJ2-2; 8 bases fit TRBD2. Germline V gives CDR1 SEHNR, CDR2 FQNEAQ (reference sequence). This CDR3 has 17 residues. CDR3 bases: TGCGCCAGCAGCCAAGATCGGGGGGGGAAGGGCACCGGGGAGCTGTTTTTT. Translated, it gives CASSQDRGGKGTGELFF.

V and J are TRBV10-3 and TRBJ1-6, with 7 positions matching TRBD1. V lost 2 bases, J lost 4 bases, and 17 bases stayed unmatched. The length of the CDR3 is 20 residues. CDR1 is ENHRY, CDR2 SYGVKD, per germline. The CDR3 DNA is TGTGCCATCAGTGAGAGCACGAGACAGGGAGGCAGGGGATATAATTCACCCCTCCACTTT. The encoded protein is CAISESTRQGGRGYNSPLHF.

About this clonotype: It is likely a read error: a sequence one base away is far more abundant. This chain uses TRBV6-2 or TRBV6-3 with TRBJ2-3; TRBD2 matches at 7 bases. Germline V lookup: CDR1 MNHEY, CDR2 SVGEGT. The CDR3 runs 15 residues. The CDR3 protein is CASSYSQRDYNEQSF. Here the CDR3 DNA reads TGTGCCAGCAGTTACAGCCAGCGGGACTACAATGAGCAGTCCTTC.

This clonotype was seen repeatedly, ten times or more. The chain has TRBV5-6 and TRBJ2-5, with D uncertain. The V gene lost 2 bases and the J gene lost 5 bases, with 16 bases spanning the gap. The germline CDR1 and CDR2 sequences are SGHDT and YYEEEE. This CDR3 contains 15 residues. CDR3 sequence (DNA): TGTGCCAGCAGCTTTTCGACGTCCACCGGGGAGACCCAGTACTTC. Amino acid sequence: CASSFSTSTGETQYF. Combining the CDR3 with reference TRBV5-6 and TRBJ2-5 gives the whole variable domain DAGVTQSPTHLIKTRGQQVTLRCSPKSGHDTVSWYQQALGQGPQFIFQYYEEEERQRGNFPDRFSGHQFPNYSSELNVNALLLGDSALYLCASSFSTSTGETQYFGPGTRLLVL.

Ten or more counts support this clonotype. The chain links TRBV6-9 to TRBJ2-5; D unresolved. Germline V gives CDR1 MNHGY, CDR2 SVAAGI. Trimming shortened V by 3 bases and J by 2 bases, and 4 bases separated the two germline ends. The CDR3 loop spans 12 amino acids. Here the CDR3 DNA reads TGTGCCAGCAGTTACCAACAAGAGACCCAGTACTTC. Translating it yields CASSYQQETQYF.

Regarding this clonotype: This likely came from a read error, as a far larger clone is one base away. J is TRBJ2-2 and V is TRBV5-1; the D gene is possibly TRBD2 (6 bases). The CDR3 consists of 15 residues. Germline V gene lookup returns CDR1 SGHRS and CDR2 YFSETQ. CDR3 sequence: CVSSLSSGNTGELFF. In DNA, the CDR3 is TGCGTCAGCAGCTTGAGTAGCGGTAACACCGGGGAGCTGTTTTTT. The full variable domain, in which reference TRBV5-1 and TRBJ2-2 provide the parts outside the CDR3, is KAGVTQTPRYLIKTRGQQVTLSCSPISGHRSVSWYQQTPGQGLQFLFEYFSETQRNKGNFPGRFSGRQFSNSRSEMNVSTLELGDSALYLCVSSLSSGNTGELFFGEGSRLTVL.

This clonotype was picked up many times. V is TRBV12-3 or TRBV12-4 and J is TRBJ2-1; D perhaps matches TRBD2 (5 bases). The CDR3 has 15 residues. The V end was cut by 1 base, the J end by 0 bases, with 7 bases between. The DNA of the CDR3 is TGTGCCAGCAGTTTAGGGCGGGTCTCCTACAATGAGCAGTTCTTC. Translation: CASSLGRVSYNEQFF.

Concerning this clonotype itself: This sequence is one base from a far larger clone and is likely a read error. This chain links TRBV7-2 with TRBJ2-7; 7 bases align to TRBD1. The V gene end was trimmed by 5 bases and the J gene end by 5 bases; junction bases not matched to a gene: 3. CDR1 is SGHTA and CDR2 is FQGNSA in the germline V gene. The length of the CDR3 is 12 residues. The CDR3 region is CASSRDSHEQYF. In DNA, the CDR3 is TGTGCCAGCAGCCGGGACAGTCACGAGCAGTACTTC. The variable domain in full, with the rest retrieved from reference TRBV7-2 and TRBJ2-7, is GAGVSQSPSNKVTEKGKDVELRCDPISGHTALYWYRQSLGQGLEFLIYFQGNSAPDKSGLPSDRFSAERTGGSVSTLTIQRTQQEDSAVYLCASSRDSHEQYFGPGTRLTVT.

There are a few counts of this clonotype. This chain joins TRBV20-1 and TRBJ2-3; D possibly corresponds to TRBD2 (6 bases). The CDR3 is made up of 13 amino acids. The V gene's germline CDR1 is DFQATT and CDR2 SNEGSKA (reference sequence). Trimming pared 3 bases from V and 7 bases from J, leaving 14 bases between. The CDR3 nucleotides read TGCAGTGCTAGGGGCTCCAGCGGGTATACGCAGTATTTT. Amino acids: CSARGSSGYTQYF.

This clonotype was recorded at least ten times. V gene TRBV20-1 combines with J gene TRBJ2-7; D gene ambiguous. CDR3 size: 13 residues. Germline V gene lookup returns CDR1 DFQATT and CDR2 SNEGSKA (reference sequence). V lost 8 bases to trimming and J lost 2 bases, with 16 bases between them. CDR3 amino acids: CSPGRREPYEQYF. The DNA for the CDR3 is TGCAGTCCGGGCCGACGAGAGCCCTACGAGCAGTACTTC.

The chain is built from TRBV28 and TRBJ1-4; D unresolved. V was cut by 2 bases and J by 4 bases, with 8 bases left in between. The CDR3 is 14 residues long. Germline V gives CDR1 MDHEN, CDR2 SYDVKM. In DNA, the CDR3 is TGTGCCAGCAGTTTAACAAAGCTTAATGAAAAACTGTTTTTT. Translated: CASSLTKLNEKLFF.

This clonotype was counted many times. The chain links TRBV12-5 to TRBJ1-2; a weak D match, TRBD1 (6 bases). CDR3 length: 19 residues. Germline values: CDR1 LGHNT, CDR2 FRNRAP. Trimming left V 0 bases short and J 0 bases short, with 20 bases between. Here the CDR3 reads CASGLVMGAGVGANYGYTF. CDR3 coding DNA: TGTGCTAGTGGTTTGGTAATGGGGGCAGGGGTGGGAGCTAACTATGGCTACACCTTC.

Details on this clonotype: This probably arose from a read error, given a far larger clone one base away. Since no conserved phenylalanine or tryptophan closes the CDR3, a read error is the likely cause. This chain connects TRBV14 to TRBJ1-6; D remains unclear. V was cut by 6 bases and J by 14 bases, with 17 bases left in between. Germline loops: CDR1 SGHDN, CDR2 FVKESK. The CDR3 is 13 residues long. The CDR3 loop reads CASSPPLGRALHY. The CDR3 DNA sequence: TGTGCCAGCAGTCCCCCCCTTGGAAGGGCCCTCCACTAT.

This clonotype has ten or more counts. J is TRBJ2-1 and V is TRBV3-1, with 7 bases lining up with TRBD2. The J segment lost 5 bases and the V segment lost 1 base, leaving 8 bases of the junction unmatched. CDR1 is LGHDT, CDR2 YNNKEL, per germline (reference sequence). The CDR3 is 16 amino acids. CDR3 sequence reads: CASSQAQLADNNEQFF. The CDR3 nucleotides read TGTGCCAGCAGCCAAGCGCAGCTAGCGGACAACAATGAGCAGTTCTTC.

The chain combines TRBV15 with TRBJ1-3, with 7 bases identical to TRBD1. This CDR3 contains 14 residues. V shed 3 bases and J 3 bases; nucleotides not matched to a gene: 2. Germline V gene lookup returns CDR1 LNHNV and CDR2 YYDKDF (reference sequence). DNA of the CDR3: TGTGCCACCAGCAGGACAGGGTTTGGAAACACCATATATTTT. Amino acid sequence: CATSRTGFGNTIYF.

This clonotype was seen a few times. In DNA, the CDR3 is TGTGCCAGCTGCCGGCGCGGGGCTGAGGATACGCAGTATTTT. It is translated as CASCRRGAEDTQYF. The chain employs TRBV27 and TRBJ2-3; D might be TRBD2 (6 bases). Trimming cost V 8 bases and J 6 bases, with 18 bases left between them. From germline, CDR1 is MNHEY and CDR2 SMNVEV (reference sequence). This CDR3 comprises 14 residues.

This clonotype was observed at least ten times. A much bigger clone sits one base away, suggesting this may be a read error. This chain uses TRBV11-2 with TRBJ2-5; no reliable D call. The CDR3 has 11 amino acids. From germline, CDR1 is SGHAT and CDR2 FQNNGV. V lost 2 bases and J 5 bases, leaving 3 bases between the germline ends. This CDR3 reads CASSLRETQYF. CDR3 sequence (DNA): TGTGCCAGCAGCTTAAGGGAGACCCAGTACTTC.

The sample holds many counts of this clonotype. The gene calls are TRBV27 and TRBJ1-5; D is perhaps TRBD1 (5 bases). The V gene lost 5 bases and the J gene lost 1 base, with 15 bases spanning the gap. CDR1 is MNHEY, CDR2 SMNVEV, per germline (reference sequence). The CDR3 covers 16 residues. CDR3 sequence: CASSQRAGLSNQPQHF. The CDR3 nucleotides read TGTGCCAGCAGTCAAAGGGCGGGGCTGAGCAATCAGCCCCAGCATTTT.

The chain combines TRBV5-5 with TRBJ1-5, with 7 bases aligning to TRBD1. The CDR3 has 18 residues. Germline V gives CDR1 SGHKS, CDR2 YYEKEE (reference sequence). V lost 2 bases to trimming and J lost 2 bases; unmatched junction nucleotides: 13. CDR3 sequence (DNA): TGTGCCAGCAGCTTTAGTTTACGGACTCAGGGGGGCAATCAGCCCCAGCATTTT. Its translation: CASSFSLRTQGGNQPQHF.

This clonotype was recorded at least ten times. This sequence joins TRBV11-2 and TRBJ2-1; D perhaps matches TRBD1 (6 bases). V was shortened by 4 bases and J by 6 bases, with 7 bases between the two germline ends. The CDR3 covers 12 residues. CDR1 and CDR2 (germline): SGHAT, FQNNGV. In DNA form, the CDR3 reads TGTGCCAGCAGCTCGGACAGCAATGAGCAGTTCTTC. This gives the protein CASSSDSNEQFF.

Ten or more counts support this clonotype. The rearrangement links TRBV12-3 or TRBV12-4 to TRBJ2-1; D ambiguous. V lost 6 bases and J 9 bases, leaving 9 bases between the germline ends. This CDR3 region has 11 residues. The CDR3 region is CASSQGFEQFF. Here the CDR3 DNA reads TGTGCCAGCAGCCAAGGTTTTGAGCAGTTCTTC.

This clonotype was detected many times. V gene TRBV12-3 or TRBV12-4 combines with J gene TRBJ2-3; 8 bases map to TRBD2. This CDR3 contains 15 residues. Trimming cost V 7 bases and J 2 bases; bases outside gene matches: 8. The CDR3 region has the DNA TGTGCCAGCACCCCCTTAGCGGGACCCACAGATACGCAGTATTTT. It encodes CASTPLAGPTDTQYF.